This is a list of T cell receptor beta chains from one sample in a study of blood T cells in healthy people across ages. TCRdb called the 5' RACE reads again in MiXCR, with one record for every CDR3 protein. Of 600,000 or so distinct CDR3 sequences in the sample, approximately 30% were seen once. Input material: blood. Receptor source: an elderly woman in good health. CDR3s include the opening cysteine and the closing phenylalanine or tryptophan. Each record gives: V gene, CDR3 length, J gene, CDR3 protein.

V gene: TRBV7-9; CDR3 length: 17; J gene: TRBJ1-5; CDR3 protein: CASSIGRDSGPRQPQHF
V gene: TRBV5-1; CDR3 length: 14; J gene: TRBJ1-6; CDR3 protein: CASGLGQGNSPLHF
V gene: TRBV5-5; CDR3 length: 15; J gene: TRBJ2-1; CDR3 protein: CASSGGLAGLNEQFF
V gene: TRBV5-1; CDR3 length: 15; J gene: TRBJ2-6; CDR3 protein: CASSRIGSGANVLTF
V gene: TRBV12-3/TRBV12-4; CDR3 length: 14; J gene: TRBJ1-2; CDR3 protein: CASSQGQGRGGYTF
V gene: TRBV28; CDR3 length: 17; J gene: TRBJ2-7; CDR3 protein: CASSLRFRDRGPYEQYF
V gene: TRBV12-3/TRBV12-4; CDR3 length: 12; J gene: TRBJ1-5; CDR3 protein: CASSLGVQPQHF
V gene: TRBV28; CDR3 length: 14; J gene: TRBJ1-5; CDR3 protein: CASSLTLSNQPQHF
V gene: TRBV7-8; CDR3 length: 18; J gene: TRBJ1-6; CDR3 protein: CASSTSTAESSYNSPLHF
V gene: TRBV29-1; CDR3 length: 13; J gene: -; CDR3 protein: CSVKQTLSYEQFF
V gene: TRBV5-1; CDR3 length: 14; J gene: TRBJ2-3; CDR3 protein: CASSLRGARDTQYF
V gene: TRBV9; CDR3 length: 14; J gene: TRBJ2-3; CDR3 protein: CASSPPDVTDTQYF
V gene: TRBV7-7; CDR3 length: 14; J gene: TRBJ2-3; CDR3 protein: CASSLSRVADTQYF
V gene: TRBV20-1; CDR3 length: 12; J gene: -; CDR3 protein: CSARERGTEQYF
V gene: TRBV7-2; CDR3 length: 16; J gene: TRBJ2-3; CDR3 protein: CASSRGRRRGTDTQYF
V gene: TRBV12-3/TRBV12-4; CDR3 length: 12; J gene: TRBJ2-7; CDR3 protein: CASSLAQGEQYF
V gene: TRBV7-3; CDR3 length: 17; J gene: TRBJ2-1; CDR3 protein: CASSPSSAGGPYNEQFF
V gene: TRBV6-6; CDR3 length: 13; J gene: TRBJ1-2; CDR3 protein: CASSSSKTDGYTF
V gene: TRBV20-1; CDR3 length: 12; J gene: TRBJ2-1; CDR3 protein: CSALTSGEEQFF
V gene: TRBV20-1; CDR3 length: 13; J gene: TRBJ1-2; CDR3 protein: CSAREEGIYGYTF
V gene: TRBV2; CDR3 length: 15; J gene: TRBJ1-6; CDR3 protein: CASSELQERNSPLHF
V gene: TRBV4-2; CDR3 length: 15; J gene: TRBJ1-2; CDR3 protein: CASSDGIRGNYGYTF
V gene: TRBV7-2; CDR3 length: 13; J gene: TRBJ2-1; CDR3 protein: CASSSTGIDEQFF
V gene: TRBV12-3/TRBV12-4; CDR3 length: 13; J gene: TRBJ2-5; CDR3 protein: CASSLYQGETQYF
V gene: TRBV2; CDR3 length: 13; J gene: TRBJ1-2; CDR3 protein: CASRARVNYGYTF
V gene: TRBV12-3/TRBV12-4; CDR3 length: 17; J gene: TRBJ2-1; CDR3 protein: CASSLSWTGLGRNGQFF
V gene: TRBV20-1; CDR3 length: 12; J gene: TRBJ2-1; CDR3 protein: CSARVRYNEQFF
V gene: TRBV20-1; CDR3 length: 12; J gene: TRBJ2-5; CDR3 protein: CSAREAGETQYF
V gene: TRBV4-3; CDR3 length: 17; J gene: TRBJ1-6; CDR3 protein: CASSRGSGQGAHSPLHF
V gene: TRBV5-1; CDR3 length: 14; J gene: TRBJ2-7; CDR3 protein: CASSLVQGPNEQYF
V gene: TRBV6-6; CDR3 length: 12; J gene: TRBJ2-5; CDR3 protein: CASSPSQETQYF
V gene: TRBV6-1; CDR3 length: 14; J gene: TRBJ2-3; CDR3 protein: CASSALSSTDTQYF
V gene: TRBV4-1; CDR3 length: 14; J gene: TRBJ1-3; CDR3 protein: CASSQGTRGNTIYF
V gene: TRBV5-6; CDR3 length: 16; J gene: TRBJ1-1; CDR3 protein: CASSFLVQGGNTEAFF
V gene: TRBV6-5; CDR3 length: 15; J gene: TRBJ1-2; CDR3 protein: CASSYTTGPPYGYTF
V gene: TRBV4-1; CDR3 length: 13; J gene: TRBJ1-1; CDR3 protein: CASSQESISEAFF
V gene: TRBV20-1; CDR3 length: 15; J gene: TRBJ1-6; CDR3 protein: CSAGTGQTGGSPLHF
V gene: TRBV6-5; CDR3 length: 14; J gene: TRBJ2-7; CDR3 protein: CASTPQGGSYEQYF
V gene: TRBV5-5; CDR3 length: 14; J gene: TRBJ1-4; CDR3 protein: CASSRTGRNEKLFF
V gene: TRBV11-2; CDR3 length: 16; J gene: TRBJ2-5; CDR3 protein: CASSLNGGALYNEQYF
V gene: TRBV4-1; CDR3 length: 14; J gene: TRBJ2-3; CDR3 protein: CASSQDVQSDTQYF
V gene: TRBV11-2; CDR3 length: 18; J gene: TRBJ2-3; CDR3 protein: CASSLRGGESPGTDTQYF
V gene: TRBV28; CDR3 length: 14; J gene: TRBJ1-6; CDR3 protein: CASSFLTDSSPLHF
V gene: TRBV25-1; CDR3 length: 14; J gene: TRBJ1-2; CDR3 protein: CASRASREGYGYTF
V gene: TRBV3-1; CDR3 length: 12; J gene: TRBJ1-2; CDR3 protein: CASSQGQTIATF
V gene: TRBV30; CDR3 length: 13; J gene: TRBJ1-5; CDR3 protein: CAWSVNRAQPQHF
V gene: TRBV30; CDR3 length: 14; J gene: TRBJ1-1; CDR3 protein: CAWTGSSGNTEAFF
V gene: TRBV30; CDR3 length: 17; J gene: TRBJ2-1; CDR3 protein: CALISGQAEGSYNEQFF
V gene: TRBV7-2; CDR3 length: 16; J gene: TRBJ2-3; CDR3 protein: CASSLVGSGSTDTQYF
V gene: TRBV20-1; CDR3 length: 12; J gene: TRBJ1-2; CDR3 protein: CSARDGHSGYTF
V gene: TRBV5-1; CDR3 length: 17; J gene: TRBJ2-7; CDR3 protein: CASSSGLLSGVSHEQYF
V gene: TRBV7-2; CDR3 length: 15; J gene: TRBJ1-5; CDR3 protein: CASSLAGLGNQPQHF
V gene: TRBV12-3/TRBV12-4; CDR3 length: 15; J gene: TRBJ2-7; CDR3 protein: CASSLEFGSSYEQYF
V gene: TRBV7-3; CDR3 length: 16; J gene: TRBJ2-1; CDR3 protein: CASSLGLAGGEDEQFF
V gene: TRBV11-2; CDR3 length: 14; J gene: TRBJ2-3; CDR3 protein: CASSFVGSTDTQYF
V gene: TRBV12-3/TRBV12-4; CDR3 length: 12; J gene: TRBJ1-4; CDR3 protein: CAVQGMDEKLFF
V gene: TRBV7-9; CDR3 length: 17; J gene: TRBJ2-3; CDR3 protein: CASSSSNPGQGTDTQYF
V gene: TRBV29-1; CDR3 length: 16; J gene: TRBJ2-1; CDR3 protein: CSVTPFDRGNRHEQFF
V gene: TRBV10-2; CDR3 length: 16; J gene: TRBJ2-1; CDR3 protein: CASSERSRGRFNEQFF